The 2 T cell receptor beta chains below were found in one sample sequenced in a study of shared clonotypes between healthy human individuals (dated by TCRdb to the early 2020s). Library prep was done by the immunoSEQ multiplex PCR assay. Held by TCRdb, this immuneACCESS table contains in-frame sequences only and omits some clones. Under half of the omission traces to an unresolved V gene where checked; the cause of the rest is unknown. Across this sample there are roughly 2,500,000 clones, with 90% to 95% seen only once. More than 0.35% of the sample lies in the top ten. Sequencing was done on a sample of naive CD4+ T cells from PBMCs. The cell subset or site label, read with the paper, signifies: CD45RA+ positively selected. Receptors were obtained from a man aged 18-30 years in good health. Some clones in this sample may be carry-over from other donors' samples.

This sequence joins TRBV14 and TRBJ2-7; the D is unclear. V gave up 0 bases and J gave up 3 bases, with 9 bases separating them. From germline, CDR1 is SGHDN and CDR2 FVKESK. CDR3 size: 14 residues. The CDR3 protein is CASSQETVLYEQYF. As DNA, the CDR3 is TGTGCCAGCAGCCAAGAAACAGTCCTCTACGAGCAGTACTTC. Filled out from reference TRBV14 and TRBJ2-7, the complete variable domain reads EAGVTQFPSHSVIEKGQTVTLRCDPISGHDNLYWYRRVMGKEIKFLLHFVKESKQDESGMPNNRFLAERTGGTYSTLKVQPAELEDSGVYFCASSQETVLYEQYFGPGTRLTVT.

The J gene is TRBJ1-3, the V gene TRBV5-1; D unclear. Trimming took 5 bases from V and 0 from J, leaving 12 bases between them. The CDR3 runs 15 residues. The germline gives CDR1 SGHRS, CDR2 YFSETQ. CDR3 nucleotide sequence: TGCGCCAGCAGAAGGGCCGATTCCTCTGGAAACACCATATATTTT. Protein: CASRRADSSGNTIYF.